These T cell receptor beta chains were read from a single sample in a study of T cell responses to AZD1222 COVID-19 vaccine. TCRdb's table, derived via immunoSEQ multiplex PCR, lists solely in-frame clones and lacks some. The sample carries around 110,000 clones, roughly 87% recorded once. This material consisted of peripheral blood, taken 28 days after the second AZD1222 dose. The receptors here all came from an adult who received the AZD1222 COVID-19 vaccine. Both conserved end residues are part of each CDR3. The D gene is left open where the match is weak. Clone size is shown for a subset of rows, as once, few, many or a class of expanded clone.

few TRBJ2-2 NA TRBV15 TGTGCCACCAACAACGGGGGGCGAAGCACCGGGGAGCTGTTTTTT CATNNGGRSTGELFF
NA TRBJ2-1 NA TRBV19 TGTGCCAGTAGTATAGGGAAACTTAATGAGCAGTTCTTC CASSIGKLNEQFF
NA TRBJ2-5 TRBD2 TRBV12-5 TGTGCTAGTGGTTTGGGAACCTCTTCCGCGGGGGGGGAGACCCAGTACTTC CASGLGTSSAGGETQYF
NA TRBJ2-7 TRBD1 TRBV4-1 TGCGCCAGCAGCCAAGCGACGGGACAGGGGATTTACGAGCAGTACTTC CASSQATGQGIYEQYF
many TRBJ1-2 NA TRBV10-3 TGTGCCATCAGTCCCGACGCCCTCTATGGCTACACCTTC CAISPDALYGYTF
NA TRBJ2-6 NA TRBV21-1 TGTGCCAGCAGCTCTCGAAAACGGGACAGGGGGCACACTTCTTCTGGGGCCAACGTCCTGACTTTC CASSSRKRDRGHTSSGANVLTF
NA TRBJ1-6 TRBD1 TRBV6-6 TGTGCCAGCAGTCCCCGGGGACAGGGTAATTCACCCCTCCACTTT CASSPRGQGNSPLHF
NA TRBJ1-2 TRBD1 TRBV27 TGTGCCAGCAGCAGACAGGGGATAAACTATGGCTACACCTTC CASSRQGINYGYTF
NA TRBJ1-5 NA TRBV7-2 TGTGCCAGCAGCTTAGGGAATCAGCCCCAGCATTTT CASSLGNQPQHF
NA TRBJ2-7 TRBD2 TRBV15 TGTGCCACCCTTGGGCGGACTAGCGGAGACTTCTACGAGCAGTACTTC CATLGRTSGDFYEQYF
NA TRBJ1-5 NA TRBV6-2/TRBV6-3 TGTGCCAGCAGTCCCACCTTACGAAATCAGCCCCAGCATTTT CASSPTLRNQPQHF
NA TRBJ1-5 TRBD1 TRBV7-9 TGTGCCAGCAGCTTGGGACAGATTGACAATCAGCCCCAGCATTTT CASSLGQIDNQPQHF
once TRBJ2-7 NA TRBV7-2 TGTGCCAGCAGCACCGTGGGTGGACAGATTTACGAGCAGTACTTC CASSTVGGQIYEQYF
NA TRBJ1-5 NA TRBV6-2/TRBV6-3 TGTGCCAGCAGCCTCTCTTTAAATCAGCCCCAGCATTTT CASSLSLNQPQHF
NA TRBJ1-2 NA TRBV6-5 TGTGCCAGCAGTTATGGCAGGGGACGTGGTGGCTATGGCTACACCTTC CASSYGRGRGGYGYTF
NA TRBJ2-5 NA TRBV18 TGTGCCAGCTCAGCGCTAGTGGGGGAGACCCAGTACTTC CASSALVGETQYF
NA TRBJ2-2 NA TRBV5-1 TGCGCCAGCAGCGTTGGCCCTGGGCCCGGGGAGCTGTTTTTT CASSVGPGPGELFF
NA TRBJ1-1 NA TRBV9 TGTGCCAGCAGGTTCCGACGGGAGGGTGTGAACACTGAAGCTTTCTTT CASRFRREGVNTEAFF